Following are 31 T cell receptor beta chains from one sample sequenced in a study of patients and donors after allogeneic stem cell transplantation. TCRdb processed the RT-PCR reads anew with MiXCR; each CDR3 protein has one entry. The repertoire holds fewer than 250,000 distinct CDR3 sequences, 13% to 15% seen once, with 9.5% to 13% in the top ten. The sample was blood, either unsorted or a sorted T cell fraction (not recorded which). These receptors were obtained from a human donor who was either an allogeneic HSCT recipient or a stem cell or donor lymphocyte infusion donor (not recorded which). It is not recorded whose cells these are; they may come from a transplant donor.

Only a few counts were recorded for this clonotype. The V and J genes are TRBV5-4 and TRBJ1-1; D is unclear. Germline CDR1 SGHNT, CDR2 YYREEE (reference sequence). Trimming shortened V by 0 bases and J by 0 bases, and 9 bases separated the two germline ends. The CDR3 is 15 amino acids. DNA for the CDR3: TGTGCCAGCAGCTTGGTCAGATTTATGAACACTGAAGCTTTCTTT. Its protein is CASSLVRFMNTEAFF.

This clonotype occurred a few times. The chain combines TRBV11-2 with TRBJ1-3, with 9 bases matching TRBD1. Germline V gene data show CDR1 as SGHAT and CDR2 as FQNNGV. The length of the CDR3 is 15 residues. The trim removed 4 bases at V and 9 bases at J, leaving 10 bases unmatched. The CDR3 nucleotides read TGTGCCAGCAGCTCCGTGACAGGGGGGTTAGGCACCATATATTTT. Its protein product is CASSSVTGGLGTIYF.

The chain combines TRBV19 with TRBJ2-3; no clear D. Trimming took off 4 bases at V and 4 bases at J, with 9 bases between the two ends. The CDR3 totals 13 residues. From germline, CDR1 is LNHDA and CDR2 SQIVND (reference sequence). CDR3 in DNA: TGTGCCAGTAGTACCCGCCGCGCAGATACGCAGTATTTT. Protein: CASSTRRADTQYF.

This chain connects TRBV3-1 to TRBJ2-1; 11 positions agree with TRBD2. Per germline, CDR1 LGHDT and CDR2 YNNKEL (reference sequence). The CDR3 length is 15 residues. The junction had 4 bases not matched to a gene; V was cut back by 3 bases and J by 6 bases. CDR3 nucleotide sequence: TGTGCCAGCAGCCAGGGTACTAGCGGGGGCAATGAGCAGTTCTTC. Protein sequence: CASSQGTSGGNEQFF.

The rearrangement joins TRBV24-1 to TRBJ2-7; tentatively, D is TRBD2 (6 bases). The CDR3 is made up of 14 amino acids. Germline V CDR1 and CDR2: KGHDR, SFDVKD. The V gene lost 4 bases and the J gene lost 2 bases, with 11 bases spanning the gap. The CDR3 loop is CATSDGGRAYEQYF. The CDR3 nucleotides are TGTGCCACCAGTGACGGGGGACGGGCCTACGAGCAGTACTTC.

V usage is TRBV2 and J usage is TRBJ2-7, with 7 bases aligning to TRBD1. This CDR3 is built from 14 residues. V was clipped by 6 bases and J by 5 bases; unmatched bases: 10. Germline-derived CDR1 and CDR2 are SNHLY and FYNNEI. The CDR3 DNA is TGTGCCAGCAGGGGGAAACAGGGGAAGGACGAGCAGTACTTC. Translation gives CASRGKQGKDEQYF. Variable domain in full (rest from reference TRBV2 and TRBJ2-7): EPEVTQTPSHQVTQMGQEVILRCVPISNHLYFYWYRQILGQKVEFLVSFYNNEISEKSEIFDDQFSVERPDGSNFTLKIRSTKLEDSAMYFCASRGKQGKDEQYFGPGTRLTVT.

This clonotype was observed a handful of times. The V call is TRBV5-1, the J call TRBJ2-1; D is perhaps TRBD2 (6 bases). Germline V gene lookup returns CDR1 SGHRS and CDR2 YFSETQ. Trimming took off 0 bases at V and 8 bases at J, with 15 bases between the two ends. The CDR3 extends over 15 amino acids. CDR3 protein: CASSLGDRWGDEQFF. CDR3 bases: TGCGCCAGCAGCTTGGGTGACAGATGGGGGGATGAGCAGTTCTTC.

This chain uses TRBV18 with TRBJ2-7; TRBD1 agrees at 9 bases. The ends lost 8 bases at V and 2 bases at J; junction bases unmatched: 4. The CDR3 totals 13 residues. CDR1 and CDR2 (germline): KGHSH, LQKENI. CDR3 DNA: TGTGCCAGCGAGGGACAGGGCACCTACGAGCAGTACTTC. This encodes CASEGQGTYEQYF.

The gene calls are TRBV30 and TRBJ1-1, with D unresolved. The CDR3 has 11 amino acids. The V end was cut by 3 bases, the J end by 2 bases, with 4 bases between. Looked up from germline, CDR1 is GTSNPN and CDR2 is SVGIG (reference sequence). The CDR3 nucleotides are TGTGCCTGGAGAAGCAACACTGAAGCTTTCTTT. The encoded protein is CAWRSNTEAFF.

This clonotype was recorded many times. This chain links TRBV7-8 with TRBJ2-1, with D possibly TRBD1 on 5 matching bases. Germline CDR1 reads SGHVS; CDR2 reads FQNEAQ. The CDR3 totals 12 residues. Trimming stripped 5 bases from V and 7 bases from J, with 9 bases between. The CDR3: CASSLDTNEQFF. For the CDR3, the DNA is TGTGCCAGCAGCCTGGACACGAATGAGCAGTTCTTC.

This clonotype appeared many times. The CDR3 region has the DNA TGTGCCAGCAGAGACAGGAGACACGAGCAGTACTTC. Protein product: CASRDRRHEQYF. This chain connects TRBV6-2 or TRBV6-3 to TRBJ2-7; D perhaps matches TRBD1 (6 bases). Looked up from germline, CDR1 is MNHEY and CDR2 is SVGEGT. V lost 6 bases and J 5 bases, leaving 11 bases between the germline ends. CDR3 length: 12 amino acids.

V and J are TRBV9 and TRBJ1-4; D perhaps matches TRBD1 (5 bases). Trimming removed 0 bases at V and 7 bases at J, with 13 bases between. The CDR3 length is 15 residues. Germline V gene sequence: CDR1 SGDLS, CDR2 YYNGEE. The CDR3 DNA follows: TGTGCCAGCAGCGTAGGGGAGGGGACGAGTGAAAAACTGTTTTTT. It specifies CASSVGEGTSEKLFF.

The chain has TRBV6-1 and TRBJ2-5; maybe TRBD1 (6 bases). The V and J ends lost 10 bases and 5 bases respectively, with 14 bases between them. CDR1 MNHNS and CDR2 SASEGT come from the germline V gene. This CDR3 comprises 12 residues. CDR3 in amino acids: CANKGDLETQYF. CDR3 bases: TGTGCCAACAAGGGGGACCTCGAGACCCAGTACTTC.

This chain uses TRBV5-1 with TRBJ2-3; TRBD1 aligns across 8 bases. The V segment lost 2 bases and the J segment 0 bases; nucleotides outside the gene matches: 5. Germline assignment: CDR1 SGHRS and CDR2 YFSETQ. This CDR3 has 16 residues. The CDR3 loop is CASSLRTGSSTDTQYF. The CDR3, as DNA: TGCGCCAGCAGCTTACGGACAGGGTCTAGCACAGATACGCAGTATTTT.

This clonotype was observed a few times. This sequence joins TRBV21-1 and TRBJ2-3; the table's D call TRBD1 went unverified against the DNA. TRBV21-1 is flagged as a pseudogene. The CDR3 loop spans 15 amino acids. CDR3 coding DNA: TGTGCCAGCAGCAAAGCGGGACAGGGGATAGATACGCAGTATTTT. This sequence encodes CASSKAGQGIDTQYF.

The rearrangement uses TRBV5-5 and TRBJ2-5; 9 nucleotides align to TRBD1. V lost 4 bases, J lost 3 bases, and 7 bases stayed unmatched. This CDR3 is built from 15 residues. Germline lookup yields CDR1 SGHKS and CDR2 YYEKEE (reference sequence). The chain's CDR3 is CASSVGTGRKETQYF. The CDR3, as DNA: TGTGCCAGCAGCGTCGGGACAGGGAGGAAAGAGACCCAGTACTTC.

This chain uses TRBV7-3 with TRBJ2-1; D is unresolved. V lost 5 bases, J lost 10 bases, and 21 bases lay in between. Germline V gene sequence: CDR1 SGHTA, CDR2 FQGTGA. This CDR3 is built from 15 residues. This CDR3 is CASSPESAPGREQFF. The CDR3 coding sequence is TGTGCCAGCAGCCCCGAGTCGGCGCCCGGCCGGGAGCAGTTCTTC.

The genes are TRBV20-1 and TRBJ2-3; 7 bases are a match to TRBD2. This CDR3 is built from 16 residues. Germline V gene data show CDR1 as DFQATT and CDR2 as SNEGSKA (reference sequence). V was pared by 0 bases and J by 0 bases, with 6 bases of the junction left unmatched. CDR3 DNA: TGCAGTGCTAGAGATCCCCAGGGACTAAGCACAGATACGCAGTATTTT. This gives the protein CSARDPQGLSTDTQYF.

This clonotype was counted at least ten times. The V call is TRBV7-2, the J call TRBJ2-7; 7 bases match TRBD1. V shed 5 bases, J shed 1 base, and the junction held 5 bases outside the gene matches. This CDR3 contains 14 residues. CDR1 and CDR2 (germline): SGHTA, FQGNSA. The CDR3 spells CASSARQGSYEQYF. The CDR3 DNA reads TGTGCCAGCAGCGCTCGACAGGGTTCCTACGAGCAGTACTTC.

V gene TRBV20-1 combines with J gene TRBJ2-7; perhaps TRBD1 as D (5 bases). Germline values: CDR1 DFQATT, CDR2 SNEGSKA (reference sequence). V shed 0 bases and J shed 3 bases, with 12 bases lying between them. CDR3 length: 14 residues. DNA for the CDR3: TGCAGTGCTAGAGATAGGGGATCCCACTACGAGCAGTACTTC. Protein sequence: CSARDRGSHYEQYF.

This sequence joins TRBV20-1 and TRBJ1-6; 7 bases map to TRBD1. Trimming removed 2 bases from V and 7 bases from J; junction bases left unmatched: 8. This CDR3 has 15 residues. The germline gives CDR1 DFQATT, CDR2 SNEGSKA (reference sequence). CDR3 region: CSARTRQGGNSPLHF. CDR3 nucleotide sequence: TGCAGTGCTAGAACGAGACAGGGTGGGAATTCACCCCTCCACTTT.

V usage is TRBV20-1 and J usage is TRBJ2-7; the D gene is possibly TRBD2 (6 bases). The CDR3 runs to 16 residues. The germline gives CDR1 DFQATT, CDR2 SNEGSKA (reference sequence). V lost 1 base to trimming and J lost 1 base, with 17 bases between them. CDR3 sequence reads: CSARGVAGGSSYEQYF. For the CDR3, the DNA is TGCAGTGCTAGAGGGGTAGCCGGAGGGTCGTCCTACGAGCAGTACTTC.

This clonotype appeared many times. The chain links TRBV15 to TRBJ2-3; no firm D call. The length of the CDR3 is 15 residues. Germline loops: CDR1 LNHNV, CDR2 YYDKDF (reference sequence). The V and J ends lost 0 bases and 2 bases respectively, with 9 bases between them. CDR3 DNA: TGTGCCACCAGCAGAGATAACAGCTACACAGATACGCAGTATTTT. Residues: CATSRDNSYTDTQYF.

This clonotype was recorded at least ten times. CDR3 sequence (DNA): TGTGCCAGCTCACCGAGGGACAGAAATTCACCCCTCCACTTT. This codes for CASSPRDRNSPLHF. The chain links TRBV18 to TRBJ1-6; the match to TRBD1 covers 7 bases. CDR3 length equals 14 residues. Germline V lookup: CDR1 KGHSH, CDR2 LQKENI. V was clipped by 3 bases and J by 7 bases; unmatched bases: 3.

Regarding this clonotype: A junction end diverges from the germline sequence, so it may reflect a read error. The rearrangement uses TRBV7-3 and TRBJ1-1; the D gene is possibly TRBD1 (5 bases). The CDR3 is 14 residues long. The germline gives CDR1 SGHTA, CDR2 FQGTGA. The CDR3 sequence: CSSSRATGNTEAFF. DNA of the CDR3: TGTTCCAGCAGCCGTGCTACAGGGAACACTGAAGCTTTCTTT. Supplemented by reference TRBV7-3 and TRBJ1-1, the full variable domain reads GAGVSQTPSNKVTEKGKYVELRCDPISGHTALYWYRQSLGQGPEFLIYFQGTGAADDSGLPNDRFFAVRPEGSVSTLKIQRTERGDSAVYLCSSSRATGNTEAFFGQGTRLTVV.

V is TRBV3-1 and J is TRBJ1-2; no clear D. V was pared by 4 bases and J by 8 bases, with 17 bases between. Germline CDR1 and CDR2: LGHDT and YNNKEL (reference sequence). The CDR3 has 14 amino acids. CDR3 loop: CASSRSPRSMGYTF. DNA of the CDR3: TGTGCCAGCAGCCGAAGTCCGCGGTCTATGGGCTACACCTTC. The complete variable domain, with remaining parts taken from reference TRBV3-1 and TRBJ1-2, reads DTAVSQTPKYLVTQMGNDKSIKCEQNLGHDTMYWYKQDSKKFLKIMFSYNNKELIINETVPNRFSPKSPDKAHLNLHINSLELGDSAVYFCASSRSPRSMGYTFGSGTRLTVV.

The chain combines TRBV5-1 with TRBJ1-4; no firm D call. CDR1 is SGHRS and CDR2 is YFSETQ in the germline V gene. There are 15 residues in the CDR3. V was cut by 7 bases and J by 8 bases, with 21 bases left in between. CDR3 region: CASGMDSRVGEKLFF. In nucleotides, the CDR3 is TGCGCCAGCGGCATGGACTCTCGGGTTGGGGAAAAACTGTTTTTT.

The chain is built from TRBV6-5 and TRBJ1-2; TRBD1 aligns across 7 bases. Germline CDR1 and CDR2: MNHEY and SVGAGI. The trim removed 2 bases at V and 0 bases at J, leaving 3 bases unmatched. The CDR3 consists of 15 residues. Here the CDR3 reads CASSYSQGANYGYTF. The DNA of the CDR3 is TGTGCCAGCAGTTACAGTCAGGGGGCTAACTATGGCTACACCTTC.

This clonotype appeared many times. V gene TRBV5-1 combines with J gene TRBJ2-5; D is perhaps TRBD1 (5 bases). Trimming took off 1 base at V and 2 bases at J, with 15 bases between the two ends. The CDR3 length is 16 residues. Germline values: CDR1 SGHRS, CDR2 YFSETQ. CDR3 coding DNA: TGCGCCAGCAGCTTGCAGGGCCGAACGTTACAAGAGACCCAGTACTTC. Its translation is CASSLQGRTLQETQYF.

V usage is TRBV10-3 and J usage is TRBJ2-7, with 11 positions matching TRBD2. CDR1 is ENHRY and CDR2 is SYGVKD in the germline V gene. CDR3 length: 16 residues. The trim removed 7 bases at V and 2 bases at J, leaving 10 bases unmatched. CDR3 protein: CAINPSGTSGTYEQYF. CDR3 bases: TGTGCCATCAACCCCTCCGGGACTAGCGGAACCTACGAGCAGTACTTC.

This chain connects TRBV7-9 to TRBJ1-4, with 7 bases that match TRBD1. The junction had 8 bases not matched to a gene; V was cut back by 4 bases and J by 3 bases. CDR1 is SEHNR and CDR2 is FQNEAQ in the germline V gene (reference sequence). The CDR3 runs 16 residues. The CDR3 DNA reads TGTGCCAGCAGCTCGGGTTGGGGGACAGCTAATGAAAAACTGTTTTTT. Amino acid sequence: CASSSGWGTANEKLFF. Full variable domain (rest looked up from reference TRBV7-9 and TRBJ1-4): DTGVSQNPRHKITKRGQNVTFRCDPISEHNRLYWYRQTLGQGPEFLTYFQNEAQLEKSRLLSDRFSAERPKGSFSTLEIQRTEQGDSAMYLCASSSGWGTANEKLFFGSGTQLSVL.